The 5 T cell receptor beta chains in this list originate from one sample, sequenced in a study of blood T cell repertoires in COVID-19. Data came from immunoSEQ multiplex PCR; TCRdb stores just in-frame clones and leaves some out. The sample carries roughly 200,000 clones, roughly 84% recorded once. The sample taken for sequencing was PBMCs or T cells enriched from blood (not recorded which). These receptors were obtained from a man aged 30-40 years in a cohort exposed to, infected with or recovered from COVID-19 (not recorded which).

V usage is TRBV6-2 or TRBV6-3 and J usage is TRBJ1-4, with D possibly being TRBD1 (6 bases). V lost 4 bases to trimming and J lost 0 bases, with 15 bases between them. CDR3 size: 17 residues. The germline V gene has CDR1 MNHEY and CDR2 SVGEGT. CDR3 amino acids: CASSSRQEASTNEKLFF. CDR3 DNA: TGTGCCAGCAGTTCCCGACAGGAGGCCTCAACTAATGAAAAACTGTTTTTT.

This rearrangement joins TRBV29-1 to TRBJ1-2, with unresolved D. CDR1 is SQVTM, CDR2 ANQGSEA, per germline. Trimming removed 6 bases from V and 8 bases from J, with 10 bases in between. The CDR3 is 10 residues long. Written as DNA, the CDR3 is TGCAGCGTCGGAATGGGCGGCTACACCTTC. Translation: CSVGMGGYTF.

CDR3 nucleotide sequence: TGCGCCAGCAGCATAGGGCCTACCGAGCCCGGGGAGTTCTTC. Protein sequence: CASSIGPTEPGEFF. V usage is TRBV5-1 and J usage is TRBJ2-1, with D possibly matching TRBD2 (5 bases). Trimming cost V 4 bases and J 14 bases, with 22 bases left between them. The V gene's germline CDR1 is SGHRS and CDR2 YFSETQ. The CDR3 covers 14 residues.

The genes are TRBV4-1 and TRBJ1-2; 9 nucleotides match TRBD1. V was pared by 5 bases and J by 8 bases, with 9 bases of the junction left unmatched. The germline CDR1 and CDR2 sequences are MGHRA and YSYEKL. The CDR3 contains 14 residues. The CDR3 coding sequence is TGCGCCAGCAGCACTCTCCCGGGACAGGGAGGCTACACCTTC. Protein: CASSTLPGQGGYTF.

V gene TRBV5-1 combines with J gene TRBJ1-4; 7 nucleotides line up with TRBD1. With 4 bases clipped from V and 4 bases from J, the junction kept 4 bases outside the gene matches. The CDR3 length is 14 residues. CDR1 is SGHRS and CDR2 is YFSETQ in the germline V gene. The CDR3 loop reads CASSLTGNNEKLFF. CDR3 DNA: TGCGCCAGCAGCCTGACAGGGAATAATGAAAAACTGTTTTTT.